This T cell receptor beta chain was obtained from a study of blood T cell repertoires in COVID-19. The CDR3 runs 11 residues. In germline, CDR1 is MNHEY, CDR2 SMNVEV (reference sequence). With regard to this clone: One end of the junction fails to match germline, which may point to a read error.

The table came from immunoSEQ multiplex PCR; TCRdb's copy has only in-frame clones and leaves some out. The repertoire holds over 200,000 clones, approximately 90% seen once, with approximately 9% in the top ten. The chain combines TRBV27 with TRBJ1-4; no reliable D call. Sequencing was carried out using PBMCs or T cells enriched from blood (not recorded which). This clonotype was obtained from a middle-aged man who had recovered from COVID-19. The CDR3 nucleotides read TGTGCCAGCAGGATTAATGAAAAACTATTTTTT. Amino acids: CASRINEKLFF.